This TCR beta chain emerged from a study of blood T cells in healthy people across ages. Study-level background: Per two T cells, about one barcoded beta molecule was captured through template switching.

A sample-barcoded 5' primer and a J-beta primer mix were used in a second PCR of roughly 7 to 11 cycles. TCRdb re-called the 5' RACE reads with MiXCR, one entry per CDR3 protein. Among about 540,000 distinct CDR3 sequences listed, approximately 25% were seen once. The germline V gene has CDR1 KGHSH and CDR2 LQKENI. There are 15 residues in the CDR3. The ends lost 3 bases at V and 5 bases at J; junction bases unmatched: 5. The same data also contributed to another study, on T cells of mothers and their children. That paper notes: Three healthy Caucasian mothers and their six children were the donors.

The receptor's source is a boy aged 5-17 years in good health. The chain combines TRBV18 with TRBJ2-2; 8 bases are a match to TRBD1. The sample was blood. CDR3 residues: CASSPRTGMTGELFF. CDR3 nucleotides: TGTGCCAGCTCACCGCGGACAGGGATGACCGGGGAGCTGTTTTTT.